This T cell receptor (beta chain) derives from a study of blood T cell repertoires in COVID-19. Recovered participants had two consecutive negative NP/OP PCR tests, healthcare professional clearance, or symptom resolution. Produced via immunoSEQ multiplex PCR; TCRdb's table is partial and in-frame only. The sample shows roughly 370,000 clones, about 87% of them seen only once. In regard to this clone: The same CDR3 arises from other DNA sequences in this sample as well.

Germline V gene data show CDR1 as LGHDT and CDR2 as YNNKEL (reference sequence). Deletions cut 2 bases from V and 4 bases from J, with 8 bases between. The CDR3 has 13 amino acids. The clonotype originates from a woman between 50 and 59 years old who had recovered from COVID-19. Sample: PBMCs or T cells enriched from blood (not recorded which). The chain joins TRBV3-1 (or the pseudogene TRBV3-2) to TRBJ1-1; weak D call: TRBD1 (5 bases). As DNA, the CDR3 is TGTGCCAGCAGCCAACGGAGGGGCACTGAAGCTTTCTTT. It codes for CASSQRRGTEAFF.